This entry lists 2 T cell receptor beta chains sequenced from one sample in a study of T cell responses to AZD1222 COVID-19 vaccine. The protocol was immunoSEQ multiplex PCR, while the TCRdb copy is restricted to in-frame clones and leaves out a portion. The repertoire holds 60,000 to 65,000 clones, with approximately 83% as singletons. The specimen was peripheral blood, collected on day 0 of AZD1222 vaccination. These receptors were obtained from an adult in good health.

Written as DNA, the CDR3 is TGTGCCAGTAAGGACCCCGAGGGGAATGAGCAGTTCTTC. Protein: CASKDPEGNEQFF. The chain employs TRBV19 and TRBJ2-1; either TRBD1 or TRBD2 may supply D (5 bases each). CDR3 length: 13 amino acids. Germline V gene sequence: CDR1 LNHDA, CDR2 SQIVND (reference sequence). Between the trimmed V and J ends, which lost 7 bases and 7 bases, there was a span of 14 bases.

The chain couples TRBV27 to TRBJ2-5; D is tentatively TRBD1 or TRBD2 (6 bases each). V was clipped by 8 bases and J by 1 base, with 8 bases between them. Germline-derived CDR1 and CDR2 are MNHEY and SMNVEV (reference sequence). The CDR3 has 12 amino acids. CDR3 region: CASWGAQETQYF. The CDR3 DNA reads TGTGCCAGCTGGGGGGCCCAAGAGACCCAGTACTTC.